Presented here are 4 T cell receptor beta chains from one specimen sequenced in a study of blood T cell repertoires in COVID-19. Using immunoSEQ multiplex PCR, the repertoire was profiled, and TCRdb retains in-frame clones only, with some absent. In the table there are about 130,000 clones, 85% of which are singletons. Sequencing used peripheral blood. The receptors come from a human donor in a cohort sampled during active COVID-19.

This chain joins TRBV7-2 and TRBJ2-3; the D gene is possibly TRBD1 (6 bases). V was pared by 4 bases and J by 8 bases, with 16 bases between. Germline CDR1 SGHTA, CDR2 FQGNSA. The CDR3 is 14 amino acids. CDR3 nucleotide sequence: TGTGCCAGCAGCTCGATACAGGGAGATGGTACGCAGTATTTT. It translates to CASSSIQGDGTQYF.

CDR3 DNA sequence: TGTGCCAGCAGCGACCTTAGCGGGAGTAGTAACACCGGGGAGCTGTTTTTT. It encodes CASSDLSGSSNTGELFF. This chain uses TRBV28 with TRBJ2-2; 9 positions match TRBD2. V shed 6 bases, J shed 2 bases, and the junction held 10 bases outside the gene matches. The CDR3 spans 17 residues. CDR1 and CDR2 from the germline V gene are MDHEN and SYDVKM.

This clone was observed a single time. V usage is TRBV5-1 and J usage is TRBJ2-2; D not certain. The germline V gene has CDR1 SGHRS and CDR2 YFSETQ. Trimming removed 2 bases at V and 0 bases at J, with 8 bases between. The CDR3 extends over 15 amino acids. For the CDR3, the DNA is TGCGCCAGCAGCTTTGAACAATCGAACACCGGGGAGCTGTTTTTT. Protein: CASSFEQSNTGELFF.

This clone has a handful of counts. V and J are TRBV4-3 and TRBJ1-2; the match to TRBD1 covers 7 bases. Germline assignment: CDR1 LGHNA and CDR2 YSLEER. V shed 3 bases and J 8 bases; nucleotides not matched to a gene: 6. The CDR3 length is 13 residues. The CDR3 is CASSHTTGVGYTF. The CDR3 bases are TGCGCCAGCAGCCACACCACAGGGGTCGGCTACACCTTC.